Below, one T cell receptor beta chain is given with its context. CDR3 length: 16 residues. From germline, CDR1 is SGHTA and CDR2 FQGNSA. The V and J ends lost 1 base and 9 bases, in that order; junction bases with no gene match: 10. The data derive from a study of blood T cells in healthy people across ages. It was with a sample-barcoded 5' primer and a J-beta primer mix that a second PCR of roughly 7 to 12 cycles was run. TCRdb independently ran MiXCR on the 5' RACE reads; one entry per CDR3 protein. The profile shows about 1,500,000 distinct CDR3 sequences, approximately 38% of them singletons. This clonotype originated in a young woman in good health. The chain couples TRBV7-2 to TRBJ2-1; 9 bases line up with TRBD1. Sequencing was carried out using blood. The CDR3 sequence is CASSLEEQGAIGEQFF. The CDR3 DNA follows: TGTGCCAGCAGCTTAGAAGAACAGGGGGCTATTGGTGAGCAGTTCTTC. The variable domain in full, completed from reference TRBV7-2 and TRBJ2-1, reads GAGVSQSPSNKVTEKGKDVELRCDPISGHTALYWYRQSLGQGLEFLIYFQGNSAPDKSGLPSDRFSAERTGGSVSTLTIQRTQQEDSAVYLCASSLEEQGAIGEQFFGPGTRLTVL.